The text below deals with one T cell receptor (beta chain). The sample originates from a study of control samples from healthy donors and cancer patients. Assay: immunoSEQ multiplex PCR; the TCRdb copy retains only in-frame clones and omits some. The sample yields 130,000 or so clones, roughly 84% seen once. V shed 6 bases, J shed 0 bases, and the junction held 7 bases outside the gene matches. The germline gives CDR1 LGHDT, CDR2 YNNKEL (reference sequence). This CDR3 contains 17 residues. The chain joins TRBV3-1 (or the pseudogene TRBV3-2) to TRBJ2-6; 8 positions match TRBD1. Material: blood. This TCR derives from a man over 45 in good health. The CDR3: CASSPGQVISGANVLTF. For the CDR3, the DNA is TGTGCCAGCAGTCCGGGACAGGTCATCTCTGGGGCCAACGTCCTGACTTTC.